A selection of T cell receptor beta chains follows, all from one sample in a study of cytomegalovirus exposure and HLA in healthy donors. Assay: immunoSEQ multiplex PCR; the TCRdb copy retains only in-frame clones and omits some. The sample yields roughly 110,000 clones, more than 65% seen once. Material for sequencing was PBMCs. Source of these receptors: a male donor in good health and CMV-seronegative. Both conserved end residues are part of each CDR3. D genes are given only for firm matches. Expanded clones are given a class, and other clones once, few, many or no size at all.

TRBV5-8	TRBJ2-1	NA	TRBD2	16	TGTGCCAGCAGCCTGCGACTAGCGGGAGGCTATAATGAGCAGTTCTTC	CASSLRLAGGYNEQFF
TRBV6-1	TRBJ2-1	NA	NA	13	TGTGCCAGCAGTGACACTCACGACAATGAGCAGTTCTTC	CASSDTHDNEQFF
TRBV29-1	TRBJ2-2	NA	NA	13	TGCAGCGTTATGACAGCGAACACCGGGGAGCTGTTTTTT	CSVMTANTGELFF
TRBV6-4	TRBJ2-5	NA	TRBD2	16	TGTGCCAGCAGCGCTACTAGCGGGACTACCCAAGAGACCCAGTACTTC	CASSATSGTTQETQYF
TRBV19	TRBJ1-5	NA	TRBD1	15	TGTGCCAGTAACATCGACAGGGCTAGCAATCAGCCCCAGCATTTT	CASNIDRASNQPQHF
TRBV18	TRBJ2-7	few	TRBD1	17	TGTGCCAGCTCACCATCGAAAACCGGGACAGGGGTCTACGAGCAGTACTTC	CASSPSKTGTGVYEQYF
TRBV28	TRBJ1-4	NA	TRBD1	12	TGTGCCAGCAGTTCGGACAGGGCCAAACTGTTTTTT	CASSSDRAKLFF
TRBV11-1	TRBJ2-5	few	NA	15	TGTGCCAGCAGCTTAGGTTCTTTTCGGGAAGAGACCCAGTACTTC	CASSLGSFREETQYF
TRBV5-6	TRBJ2-7	few	NA	13	TGTGCCAGCAGCTTGGCACTCCCCTACGAGCAGTACTTC	CASSLALPYEQYF
TRBV19	TRBJ1-1	NA	NA	15	TGTGCCAGTAGTACAGGTGTTAATATGAACACTGAAGCTTTCTTT	CASSTGVNMNTEAFF
TRBV5-6	TRBJ2-6	NA	NA	15	TGTGCCAGCAGCAGGAGGGGTGCTGGGGCCAACGTCCTGACTTTC	CASSRRGAGANVLTF
TRBV5-1	TRBJ2-3	NA	NA	12	TGCGCCAGCAGCTTCGACAGGGATACGCAGTATTTT	CASSFDRDTQYF
TRBV18	TRBJ1-3	NA	NA	16	TGTGCCAGCTCACCTTCCCGCGACTTCTCTGGAAACACCATATATTTT	CASSPSRDFSGNTIYF
TRBV19	TRBJ2-7	NA	NA	16	TGTGCCAGTAGTATGGGCTGGTCCAGAGATACCTACGAGCAGTACTTC	CASSMGWSRDTYEQYF
TRBV10-1	TRBJ2-1	few	NA	13	TGCGCCAGCAGTGGACCTAGTAACAATGAGCAGTTCTTC	CASSGPSNNEQFF
TRBV28	TRBJ1-2	NA	NA	19	TGTGCCAGCAGTTTAGGGGGTCCGGGGGTATCGATTCAAAACTATGGCTACACCTTC	CASSLGGPGVSIQNYGYTF
TRBV19	TRBJ2-2	few	TRBD2	20	TGTGCCAGTAGTGTCGTTACGGGACTAGCGGGAGGCATTTGGACCGGGGAGCTGTTTTTT	CASSVVTGLAGGIWTGELFF
TRBV7-6	TRBJ2-7	NA	TRBD1	15	TGTGCCAGCAGCGCAGGACAGGGGGTCGGCTACGAGCAGTACTTC	CASSAGQGVGYEQYF
TRBV11-2	TRBJ1-3	NA	NA	17	TGTGCCAGCAGCTTAAGGCAGACTCTGAGCTCTGGAAACACCATATATTTT	CASSLRQTLSSGNTIYF
TRBV4-1	TRBJ1-2	NA	TRBD1	14	TGCGCCAGCAGCCAAGTCGGGACAGGGGGCGGCTACACCTTC	CASSQVGTGGGYTF
TRBV28	TRBJ2-3	NA	TRBD2	18	TGTGCCAGCAGTCAATTAAGGGGCGGGGCTAGCGGGGGAGATACGCAGTATTTT	CASSQLRGGASGGDTQYF
TRBV2	TRBJ1-4	NA	TRBD1	15	TGTGCCGGCGAACCCGGGACAGGGGGTGGAGAAAAACTGTTTTTT	CAGEPGTGGGEKLFF
TRBV30	TRBJ2-1	NA	TRBD2	16	TGTGCCTGGAATCGACTAGCGGGAAACCATGCCAATGAGCAGTTCTTC	CAWNRLAGNHANEQFF
TRBV2	TRBJ2-1	NA	TRBD2	17	TGTGCCACCACCGGGACTAGCGGGAGGGCCGTCCGGAATGAGCAGTTCTTC	CATTGTSGRAVRNEQFF
TRBV6-1	TRBJ2-7	NA	NA	13	TGTGCCAGCAGTGCATTAGCCTCCTACGAGCAGTACTTC	CASSALASYEQYF
TRBV5-8	TRBJ2-7	NA	NA	13	TGTGCCAGCATGAGAAGAGGCTCCTACGAGCAGTACTTC	CASMRRGSYEQYF
TRBV15	TRBJ2-7	once	TRBD2	17	TGTGCCACCAGCAAAGAAGCGCCTGGTAGCGGGACCAGTGAGCAGTACTTC	CATSKEAPGSGTSEQYF
TRBV10-2	TRBJ2-5	NA	NA	14	TGCGCCAGCAGCGAACCGGGACTCGGGCAGACCCAGTACTTC	CASSEPGLGQTQYF
TRBV9	TRBJ2-5	NA	NA	14	TGTGCCAGCAGCGTAGGGGGGGACGAAGAGACCCAGTACTTC	CASSVGGDEETQYF
TRBV10-3	TRBJ2-2	NA	TRBD2	14	TGTGCCATCAATGCGGGAGCGAACACCGGGGAGCTGTTTTTT	CAINAGANTGELFF
TRBV18	TRBJ1-2	NA	NA	16	TGTGCCAGCTCACCCTTTGGGTCCTCCCTTAACTATGGTTACACCTTC	CASSPFGSSLNYGYTF
TRBV19	TRBJ2-1	NA	TRBD2	15	TGTGCCAGTAGTTCTCTAGCGGGAGGGCGGAATGAGCAGTTCTTC	CASSSLAGGRNEQFF
TRBV10-1	TRBJ1-1	NA	NA	13	TGCGCCAGCAGTGAGTCGGGGGGGCGGGGAGCTTTCTTT	CASSESGGRGAFF
TRBV5-1	TRBJ2-2	NA	TRBD1	14	TGCGCCAGCAGCTACAGGGGGCACACCGGGGAGCTGTTTTTT	CASSYRGHTGELFF
TRBV2	TRBJ1-2	few	NA	16	TGTGCCAGCAGTGAAGCTTTCCGACACGCCGGCGATGGCTACACCTTC	CASSEAFRHAGDGYTF
TRBV28	TRBJ1-1	few	NA	14	TGTGCCACCCTTGGCGGGACTGTGAACACTGAAGCTTTCTTT	CATLGGTVNTEAFF
TRBV13	TRBJ2-1	NA	NA	11	TGTGCCAGCCGGAGGGACAATGAGCAGTTCTTC	CASRRDNEQFF